The 23 T cell receptor beta chains reported below all come from one sample, sequenced in a study of neurological immune-mediated disorders. TCRdb reprocessed the 5' RACE reads with MiXCR, giving one entry per CDR3 protein. The data hold roughly 70,000 distinct CDR3 sequences, with around 3.9% observed a single time. Material for sequencing was PBMCs. These receptors all stem from a man aged 25-45 years with multiple sclerosis.

This clonotype was observed a handful of times. This chain connects TRBV7-6 to TRBJ2-5; 11 nucleotides align to TRBD2. Germline lookup yields CDR1 SGHVS and CDR2 FNYEAQ. The CDR3 totals 17 residues. With 7 bases clipped from V and 5 bases from J, the junction kept 15 bases outside the gene matches. CDR3 sequence: CASTLAGGAPTGETQYF. The CDR3 DNA follows: TGTGCCAGCACTCTAGCGGGGGGTGCGCCAACGGGGGAGACCCAGTACTTC.

This clonotype was counted many times. One base away lies a much larger clone, so this may be a sequencing read error. The chain employs TRBV5-1 and TRBJ2-5; 8 bases fit TRBD1. V gave up 3 bases and J gave up 1 base; unmatched junction bases: 2. This CDR3 has 14 residues. Germline CDR1 is SGHRS and CDR2 is YFSETQ. The CDR3 region is CASSWDRTQETQYF. The DNA of the CDR3 is TGCGCCAGCAGCTGGGACAGGACCCAAGAGACCCAGTACTTC.

This rearrangement joins TRBV10-2 to TRBJ1-5; no firm D call. The V gene's germline CDR1 is WSHSY and CDR2 SAAADI. V was shortened by 3 bases and J by 7 bases, with 10 bases between the two germline ends. The CDR3 extends over 13 amino acids. In DNA, the CDR3 is TGCGCCAGCAGTGACACTGTCGGCCAGCCCCAGCATTTT. Translating it yields CASSDTVGQPQHF.

This clonotype has ten or more counts. This chain joins TRBV5-1 and TRBJ2-7; TRBD2 aligns across 8 bases. Germline V gene data show CDR1 as SGHRS and CDR2 as YFSETQ. The CDR3 is made up of 14 amino acids. With 1 base clipped from V and 3 bases from J, the junction kept 3 bases outside the gene matches. The CDR3 coding sequence is TGCGCCAGCAGCTTGAGGGCGGGGGGCTACGAGCAGTACTTC. Protein product: CASSLRAGGYEQYF. Full variable domain (remainder filled in from reference TRBV5-1 and TRBJ2-7): KAGVTQTPRYLIKTRGQQVTLSCSPISGHRSVSWYQQTPGQGLQFLFEYFSETQRNKGNFPGRFSGRQFSNSRSEMNVSTLELGDSALYLCASSLRAGGYEQYFGPGTRLTVT.

This clonotype was detected many times. CDR3 sequence reads: CASSLMAYTDTQYF. The CDR3 bases are TGTGCCAGCAGCTTAATGGCCTACACAGATACGCAGTATTTT. This chain uses TRBV11-2 with TRBJ2-3; no firm D call. V was clipped by 2 bases and J by 2 bases, with 8 bases between them. Germline V gene sequence: CDR1 SGHAT, CDR2 FQNNGV. The CDR3 runs to 14 residues.

This clonotype was seen repeatedly, ten times or more. CDR3 in DNA: TGTGCCAGCAGCTTATGGCTGGGAGAGACCCAGTACTTC. It encodes CASSLWLGETQYF. The V and J genes are TRBV11-2 and TRBJ2-5; D not resolved. The CDR3 is 13 amino acids. Germline CDR1 SGHAT, CDR2 FQNNGV. V lost 2 bases and J 4 bases, leaving 8 bases between the germline ends. The variable domain in full, completed from reference TRBV11-2 and TRBJ2-5, reads EAGVAQSPRYKIIEKRQSVAFWCNPISGHATLYWYQQILGQGPKLLIQFQNNGVVDDSQLPKDRFSAERLKGVDSTLKIQPAKLEDSAVYLCASSLWLGETQYFGPGTRLLVL.

Notes on this clonotype: A much larger clonotype is one base distant, so this may be a read error. The chain uses TRBV25-1 and TRBJ2-7, with D hard to call. V lost 9 bases, J lost 0 bases, and 3 bases lay in between. CDR1 is MGHDK, CDR2 SYGVNS, per germline. There are 10 residues in the CDR3. As DNA, the CDR3 is TGTGCCAGAGCCTCCTACGAGCAGTACTTC. Its protein is CARASYEQYF.

This clonotype was observed many times. The gene calls are TRBV3-1 and TRBJ2-3; D perhaps matches TRBD2 (6 bases). The CDR3 totals 13 residues. Germline V gene sequence: CDR1 LGHDT, CDR2 YNNKEL (reference sequence). The V end lost 6 bases, the J end lost 0 bases, and 7 bases lay between the germline ends. The DNA of the CDR3 is TGTGCCAGCAGGGACTACAGCACAGATACGCAGTATTTT. The encoded protein is CASRDYSTDTQYF.

Ten or more counts support this clonotype. This chain links TRBV10-3 with TRBJ1-2; 9 bases line up with TRBD1. Germline V gene lookup returns CDR1 ENHRY and CDR2 SYGVKD. The CDR3 is made up of 13 amino acids. V shed 9 bases, J shed 6 bases, and the junction held 8 bases outside the gene matches. Here the CDR3 DNA reads TGTGCCATTACGACAGGGGGAGAGGATGGCTACACCTTC. Protein product: CAITTGGEDGYTF.

This clonotype showed up many times. The chain combines TRBV4-2 with TRBJ2-2; 8 bases agree with TRBD1. This CDR3 is 15 amino acids long. Trimming took 0 bases from V and 6 from J; bases not matched to a gene: 3. Germline CDR1 is LGHNA and CDR2 is YNFKEQ. Here the CDR3 reads CASSQEDRAAGELFF. The CDR3 DNA sequence: TGTGCCAGCAGCCAAGAGGACAGGGCGGCCGGGGAGCTGTTTTTT.

This clonotype was seen repeatedly, ten times or more. This rearrangement joins TRBV7-2 to TRBJ2-1; the match to TRBD2 covers 10 bases. The ends lost 5 bases at V and 4 bases at J; junction bases unmatched: 5. CDR3 length: 15 amino acids. CDR1 is SGHTA, CDR2 FQGNSA, per germline. The CDR3 bases are TGTGCCAGCAGCGAAACTAGCGGGGATTACAATGAGCAGTTCTTC. Translated: CASSETSGDYNEQFF.

This clonotype occurred many times. The V gene is TRBV9, the J gene TRBJ2-1; maybe TRBD1 (5 bases). V gave up 2 bases and J gave up 8 bases, with 17 bases separating them. The CDR3 spans 15 residues. In germline, CDR1 is SGDLS, CDR2 YYNGEE. The CDR3 spells CASSVRGLGSHEQFF. Written as DNA, the CDR3 is TGTGCCAGCAGCGTTAGGGGCCTAGGTTCCCATGAGCAGTTCTTC.

Ten or more counts support this clonotype. The V and J genes are TRBV20-1 and TRBJ2-3; 8 nucleotides align to TRBD2. Trimming at V came to 5 bases and at J to 1 base, leaving 5 bases not matched to a gene. The V gene's germline CDR1 is DFQATT and CDR2 SNEGSKA (reference sequence). This CDR3 region has 14 residues. The CDR3 region has the DNA TGCAGTGCTTCGGGGGGGTTTGGCACAGATACGCAGTATTTT. Amino acid sequence: CSASGGFGTDTQYF.

This clonotype was detected only a few times. This chain uses TRBV29-1 with TRBJ2-3; 16 bases align to TRBD2. The CDR3 consists of 18 residues. Looked up from germline, CDR1 is SQVTM and CDR2 is ANQGSEA. J gave up 9 bases and V 6 bases, and 18 bases lay outside the gene matches. The CDR3 DNA follows: TGCAGCGTGAAACGACAGCCCGGGACTAGCGGGGGGGCCGACACGCAGTATTTT. Its protein is CSVKRQPGTSGGADTQYF.

Many counts were recorded for this clonotype. The chain joins TRBV5-5 to TRBJ2-7; 9 positions agree with TRBD1. CDR1 and CDR2 (germline): SGHKS, YYEKEE (reference sequence). With 4 bases clipped from V and 5 bases from J, the junction kept 10 bases outside the gene matches. The CDR3 length is 15 residues. The CDR3 nucleotides are TGTGCCAGCAGCCGCCCTGAACAGGGGGCCCACGAGCAGTACTTC. It codes for CASSRPEQGAHEQYF. The full variable domain, with the rest looked up from reference TRBV5-5 and TRBJ2-7, is DAGVTQSPTHLIKTRGQQVTLRCSPISGHKSVSWYQQVLGQGPQFIFQYYEKEERGRGNFPDRFSARQFPNYSSELNVNALLLGDSALYLCASSRPEQGAHEQYFGPGTRLTVT.

This clonotype has a count of ten or more. The chain joins TRBV4-3 to TRBJ2-3, with D perhaps TRBD2 (6 bases). The CDR3 is made up of 14 amino acids. Per the germline V gene, CDR1 is LGHNA and CDR2 is YSLEER. V dropped 1 base and J dropped 8 bases, with 13 bases sitting between them. The DNA of the CDR3 is TGCGCCAGCAGCCAAGGGTCGGAGGGGAGTACGCAGTATTTT. Protein sequence: CASSQGSEGSTQYF.

This clonotype was counted many times. The chain uses TRBV7-2 and TRBJ2-7, with 11 bases identical to TRBD2. J was trimmed by 0 bases and V by 1 base; bases with no gene match: 8. This CDR3 region has 18 residues. Germline V gene data show CDR1 as SGHTA and CDR2 as FQGNSA. This chain's CDR3 is CASSLGETSGALSYEQYF. The DNA for the CDR3 is TGTGCCAGCAGCTTAGGCGAGACTAGCGGGGCCCTCTCCTACGAGCAGTACTTC.

This clonotype was detected ten times or more. The chain is built from TRBV10-3 and TRBJ2-3, with D tentatively TRBD1 (5 bases). The CDR3 is made up of 14 amino acids. Germline CDR1 and CDR2: ENHRY and SYGVKD. V lost 0 bases, J lost 2 bases, and 6 bases lay in between. CDR3 in amino acids: CAISESDNTDTQYF. The CDR3 DNA reads as TGTGCCATCAGTGAGTCGGACAACACAGATACGCAGTATTTT.

This clonotype occurred many times. The rearrangement uses TRBV5-1 and TRBJ1-2, with D tentatively TRBD1 (6 bases). V was clipped by 2 bases and J by 5 bases, with 13 bases between them. This CDR3 spans 14 amino acids. Germline-derived CDR1 and CDR2 are SGHRS and YFSETQ. CDR3 nucleotides: TGCGCCAGCAGCTTATACCGGGACAATTATGGCTACACCTTC. It translates to CASSLYRDNYGYTF. The whole variable domain, filled in from reference TRBV5-1 and TRBJ1-2, reads KAGVTQTPRYLIKTRGQQVTLSCSPISGHRSVSWYQQTPGQGLQFLFEYFSETQRNKGNFPGRFSGRQFSNSRSEMNVSTLELGDSALYLCASSLYRDNYGYTFGSGTRLTVV.

This clonotype was recorded many times. The chain has TRBV5-1 and TRBJ2-7; D uncertain. The CDR3 runs to 13 residues. Germline CDR1 and CDR2: SGHRS and YFSETQ. The V end lost 0 bases, the J end lost 1 base, and 5 bases lay between the germline ends. For the CDR3, the DNA is TGCGCCAGCAGCTTGGACACGTCCTACGAGCAGTACTTC. Amino acids: CASSLDTSYEQYF. Supplemented by reference TRBV5-1 and TRBJ2-7, the full variable domain reads KAGVTQTPRYLIKTRGQQVTLSCSPISGHRSVSWYQQTPGQGLQFLFEYFSETQRNKGNFPGRFSGRQFSNSRSEMNVSTLELGDSALYLCASSLDTSYEQYFGPGTRLTVT.

The sample holds many counts of this clonotype. This rearrangement joins TRBV12-3 or TRBV12-4 to TRBJ2-7; no firm D call. The CDR3 runs 14 residues. V lost 3 bases, J lost 5 bases, and 14 bases lay in between. The CDR3 reads CASSFQWKPDEQYF. DNA for the CDR3: TGTGCCAGCAGTTTTCAGTGGAAACCTGACGAGCAGTACTTC.

This clonotype was recorded many times. The gene calls are TRBV27 and TRBJ1-5, with 7 positions matching TRBD1. V dropped 9 bases and J dropped 6; count of bases not matched to a gene: 11. Germline V lookup: CDR1 MNHEY, CDR2 SMNVEV (reference sequence). The CDR3 consists of 14 residues. CDR3 loop: CAREIYRGGQPQHF. DNA of the CDR3: TGTGCCAGAGAGATTTACAGGGGAGGTCAGCCCCAGCATTTT.

Ten or more counts support this clonotype. The chain uses TRBV6-5 and TRBJ1-5; D is uncertain. The germline V gene encodes CDR1 MNHEY and CDR2 SVGAGI. CDR3 size: 15 residues. Trimming stripped 6 bases from V and 0 bases from J, with 12 bases between. The CDR3 sequence: CASSIARNSNQPQHF. CDR3 in DNA: TGTGCCAGCAGCATCGCCAGGAATAGCAATCAGCCCCAGCATTTT.